These 27 T cell receptor beta chains originate from one sample sequenced in a study of shared clonotypes between healthy human individuals. Naive CD8 cells comprised CD45RO-negative, CCR7-positively selected cells, excluding terminally differentiated effector memory CD45RA+ cells. Assay: immunoSEQ multiplex PCR; the TCRdb copy retains only in-frame clones and omits some. The sample lists hundreds of thousands of clones; 92% were seen once. Material: naive CD8+ T cells sorted from blood. The receptors shown here come from a man aged 25 to 45 in good health.

The chain uses TRBV4-3 and TRBJ2-7; TRBD2 agrees at 8 bases. CDR1 is LGHNA and CDR2 is YSLEER in the germline V gene. The trim removed 3 bases at V and 10 bases at J, leaving 23 bases unmatched. There are 18 residues in the CDR3. The CDR3 region is CASSHSNTLAGGGGDQYF. The CDR3 region has the DNA TGCGCCAGCAGCCACTCCAACACTCTTGCGGGAGGAGGGGGGGACCAGTACTTC.

The rearrangement joins TRBV6-6 to TRBJ2-1; no clear D gene. Per germline, CDR1 MNHNY and CDR2 SVGAGI (reference sequence). Trimming removed 5 bases from V and 9 bases from J, with 8 bases in between. There are 11 residues in the CDR3. DNA for the CDR3: TGTGCCAGCAGTATCGGTGGTGAGCAGTTCTTC. It specifies CASSIGGEQFF.

This chain joins TRBV10-3 and TRBJ2-2; D might be TRBD2 (6 bases). Germline loops: CDR1 ENHRY, CDR2 SYGVKD. V lost 9 bases to trimming and J lost 5 bases, with 10 bases between them. The CDR3 is made up of 12 amino acids. In nucleotides, the CDR3 is TGTGCCATGGGGGGTCGGACCGGGGAGCTGTTTTTT. Translating gives CAMGGRTGELFF.

This rearrangement joins TRBV5-1 to TRBJ2-3; D uncertain. CDR1 is SGHRS, CDR2 YFSETQ, per germline. V lost 0 bases, J lost 0 bases, and 17 bases lay in between. This CDR3 has 18 residues. The CDR3 protein is CASSLVGSASTSTDTQYF. The CDR3, as DNA: TGCGCCAGCAGCTTGGTGGGCTCGGCTTCCACTAGCACAGATACGCAGTATTTT. Together with reference TRBV5-1 and TRBJ2-3, the CDR3 gives the full variable domain: KAGVTQTPRYLIKTRGQQVTLSCSPISGHRSVSWYQQTPGQGLQFLFEYFSETQRNKGNFPGRFSGRQFSNSRSEMNVSTLELGDSALYLCASSLVGSASTSTDTQYFGPGTRLTVL.

This sequence joins TRBV7-2 and TRBJ2-4, with D perhaps TRBD1 (6 bases). CDR1 and CDR2 from the germline V gene are SGHTA and FQGNSA. The CDR3 has 17 residues. Trimming cost V 2 bases and J 1 base, with 15 bases left between them. The CDR3 bases are TGTGCCAGCAGCTTATATGGCCAGGGGTTCGCCAAAAACATTCAGTACTTC. As protein: CASSLYGQGFAKNIQYF.

As DNA, the CDR3 is TGTGCCAGCAGCACCCTCCTCGGGGAGCAGTACTTC. Amino acid sequence: CASSTLLGEQYF. The genes are TRBV27 and TRBJ2-7; D call uncertain. The CDR3 consists of 12 residues. V lost 6 bases to trimming and J lost 7 bases, with 13 bases between them. Germline values: CDR1 MNHEY, CDR2 SMNVEV (reference sequence).

This chain joins TRBV2 and TRBJ2-7; 8 nucleotides match TRBD1. CDR1 and CDR2 (germline): SNHLY, FYNNEI. V lost 9 bases and J lost 1; bases outside the gene matches: 11. The CDR3 runs to 15 residues. This chain's CDR3 is CARGEDRAISYEQYF. The CDR3, as DNA: TGTGCCAGAGGGGAGGACAGGGCAATATCCTACGAGCAGTACTTC.

The genes are TRBV12-5 and TRBJ2-5; D is perhaps TRBD1 (5 bases). Germline assignment: CDR1 LGHNT and CDR2 FRNRAP. The CDR3 extends over 13 amino acids. Trimming removed 3 bases at V and 3 bases at J, with 8 bases between. The CDR3 DNA is TGTGCTAGTGGTTTCACCAGGGAAGAGACCCAGTACTTC. Translated, it gives CASGFTREETQYF.

The gene calls are TRBV18 and TRBJ2-7; 7 bases line up with TRBD1. The V gene's germline CDR1 is KGHSH and CDR2 LQKENI. Trimming removed 3 bases from V and 2 bases from J; junction bases left unmatched: 13. The CDR3 loop spans 17 amino acids. The CDR3 spells CASSPADRAIITYEQYF. The CDR3 DNA reads TGTGCCAGCTCACCGGCCGACAGGGCGATTATCACCTACGAGCAGTACTTC.

The chain carries TRBV11-2 and TRBJ2-7, with D possibly TRBD2 on 6 matching bases. The germline V and J ends were trimmed by 3 bases and 6 bases, with 9 bases remaining between them. CDR1 SGHAT and CDR2 FQNNGV come from the germline V gene. This CDR3 is built from 12 residues. CDR3 residues: CASSFVGGEQYF. The CDR3 nucleotides read TGTGCCAGCAGCTTTGTGGGGGGCGAGCAGTACTTC.

The DNA for the CDR3 is TGTGCCACCCAGGACAGGGGGGTACCTAACGAGCAGTACTTC. Protein product: CATQDRGVPNEQYF. The J gene is TRBJ2-7, the V gene TRBV10-3; 10 bases are a match to TRBD1. Germline CDR1 reads ENHRY; CDR2 reads SYGVKD. Losses at the gene ends were 10 bases for V and 5 bases for J; bases not matched to a gene: 11. The CDR3 is 14 residues long.

This chain connects TRBV7-8 to TRBJ1-4, with D possibly TRBD1 on 6 matching bases. Germline CDR1 and CDR2: SGHVS and FQNEAQ. The CDR3 spans 15 residues. The V and J ends lost 3 bases and 6 bases respectively, with 14 bases between them. This CDR3 is CASSLGQLKDEKLFF. CDR3 sequence (DNA): TGTGCCAGCAGCTTGGGACAACTAAAAGATGAAAAACTGTTTTTT.

The chain combines TRBV7-9 with TRBJ2-7; D remains ambiguous. Germline lookup yields CDR1 SEHNR and CDR2 FQNEAQ (reference sequence). Trimming took off 2 bases at V and 2 bases at J, with 7 bases between the two ends. The CDR3 spans 13 residues. The DNA for the CDR3 is TGTGCCAGCAGCTTAAGGTCCCCCTACGAGCAGTACTTC. This codes for CASSLRSPYEQYF.

This sequence joins TRBV13 and TRBJ2-7, with D possibly being TRBD1 (7 bases). V lost 5 bases, J lost 3 bases, and 20 bases lay in between. The germline gives CDR1 PRHDT, CDR2 FYEKMQ (reference sequence). This CDR3 spans 16 amino acids. This CDR3 reads CASSPKAGQNFYEQYF. The CDR3 bases are TGTGCCAGCAGCCCGAAGGCGGGACAGAACTTCTACGAGCAGTACTTC.

This sequence joins TRBV5-5 and TRBJ1-1; 8 positions match TRBD1. Germline V gene sequence: CDR1 SGHKS, CDR2 YYEKEE (reference sequence). CDR3 length: 15 residues. V dropped 4 bases and J dropped 1; count of bases not matched to a gene: 6. The CDR3 loop reads CASSGGQAENTEAFF. For the CDR3, the DNA is TGTGCCAGCAGCGGGGGACAGGCAGAGAACACTGAAGCTTTCTTT.

The chain employs TRBV28 and TRBJ2-7, with D possibly matching TRBD1 (6 bases). The CDR3 extends over 14 amino acids. V gave up 6 bases and J gave up 6 bases, with 18 bases separating them. CDR1 is MDHEN, CDR2 SYDVKM, per germline. The CDR3 sequence: CASSPPGTIAEQYF. Written as DNA, the CDR3 is TGTGCCAGCAGCCCTCCCGGGACAATAGCCGAGCAGTACTTC.

The chain carries TRBV4-3 and TRBJ1-5; 7 nucleotides align to TRBD1. Germline V gene lookup returns CDR1 LGHNA and CDR2 YSLEER. The CDR3 length is 13 residues. V gave up 1 base and J gave up 9 bases; unmatched junction bases: 3. CDR3 loop: CASSQGTGGPQHF. The CDR3 region has the DNA TGCGCCAGCAGCCAAGGGACAGGAGGGCCCCAGCATTTT.

This clone was seen a single time. This chain joins TRBV27 and TRBJ2-7; 7 bases match TRBD1. The CDR3 consists of 14 residues. The junction had 10 bases not matched to a gene; V was cut back by 6 bases and J by 5 bases. Germline values: CDR1 MNHEY, CDR2 SMNVEV (reference sequence). This CDR3 is CASSPRGRVDEQYF. Here the CDR3 DNA reads TGTGCCAGCAGCCCGAGGGGGCGAGTTGACGAGCAGTACTTC.

CDR3 in amino acids: CASSSSGQMHNEQFF. The CDR3 DNA reads as TGTGCCAGCAGCTCCTCCGGCCAAATGCACAATGAGCAGTTCTTC. The J gene is TRBJ2-1, the V gene TRBV6-1; D not certain. Trimming cost V 6 bases and J 5 bases, with 17 bases left between them. This CDR3 region has 15 residues. Germline V gene lookup returns CDR1 MNHNS and CDR2 SASEGT.

The chain joins TRBV27 to TRBJ1-5; TRBD1 is a possible D gene (6 bases). The V end was cut by 5 bases, the J end by 4 bases, with 12 bases between. Germline V gene lookup returns CDR1 MNHEY and CDR2 SMNVEV (reference sequence). The length of the CDR3 is 14 residues. The CDR3 loop is CASSIQGRNQPQHF. The CDR3 DNA reads as TGTGCCAGCAGTATACAGGGTCGGAATCAGCCCCAGCATTTT.

The J gene is TRBJ2-1, the V gene TRBV27; D gene unclear. V was shortened by 7 bases and J by 6 bases, with 7 bases between the two germline ends. The CDR3 loop spans 11 amino acids. Per the germline V gene, CDR1 is MNHEY and CDR2 is SMNVEV (reference sequence). DNA for the CDR3: TGTGCCAGCACCGAAGGCAATGAGCAGTTCTTC. It encodes CASTEGNEQFF.

V is TRBV27 and J is TRBJ2-1; D might be TRBD1 or TRBD2, each matching 6 bases. The CDR3 loop spans 18 amino acids. Per germline, CDR1 MNHEY and CDR2 SMNVEV (reference sequence). Trimming left V 0 bases short and J 9 bases short, with 24 bases between. The CDR3 sequence is CASSLSPGGTLLVGEQFF. CDR3 DNA sequence: TGTGCCAGCAGTTTATCCCCCGGGGGCACCCTCTTGGTCGGTGAGCAGTTCTTC.

For the CDR3, the DNA is TGCGCCAGCAGCCAAGACAGGTACCATGGCTACACCTTC. It encodes CASSQDRYHGYTF. The chain employs TRBV4-3 and TRBJ1-2; D is ambiguous. The CDR3 totals 13 residues. Looked up from germline, CDR1 is LGHNA and CDR2 is YSLEER. V was trimmed by 0 bases and J by 6 bases, leaving 8 bases between them.

The chain employs TRBV30 and TRBJ1-1, with 11 bases matching TRBD1. J lost 5 bases, V lost 1 base, and 3 bases had no gene match. The CDR3 is made up of 14 amino acids. Per germline, CDR1 GTSNPN and CDR2 SVGIG (reference sequence). This CDR3 reads CAWSGGQGGTEAFF. The CDR3 nucleotides are TGTGCCTGGAGTGGGGGACAGGGGGGTACTGAAGCTTTCTTT.

The J gene is TRBJ2-7, the V gene TRBV5-8; 7 bases line up with TRBD1. The CDR3 loop spans 14 amino acids. Germline assignment: CDR1 SGHTS and CDR2 YDEGEE. Unmatched junction bases numbered 6, after V lost 4 bases and J lost 2 bases. CDR3 DNA: TGTGCCAGCAGCCCGGGACAGATTGCCTACGAGCAGTACTTC. Protein product: CASSPGQIAYEQYF.

The chain uses TRBV7-2 and TRBJ2-7; a possible D gene is TRBD2 (6 bases). There are 13 residues in the CDR3. The germline gives CDR1 SGHTA, CDR2 FQGNSA. The V end was cut by 5 bases, the J end by 1 base, with 9 bases between. The CDR3 sequence is CASSMTSSYEQYF. For the CDR3, the DNA is TGTGCCAGCAGCATGACTAGTTCCTACGAGCAGTACTTC.

The chain is built from TRBV19 and TRBJ2-7, with 9 bases fitting TRBD1. The V and J ends lost 1 base and 2 bases, in that order; junction bases with no gene match: 9. This CDR3 is built from 17 residues. Per germline, CDR1 LNHDA and CDR2 SQIVND (reference sequence). The CDR3 DNA sequence: TGTGCCAGTAGTATAGGACAGGGGGAAGACCTAACCTACGAGCAGTACTTC. As protein: CASSIGQGEDLTYEQYF.